This TCR beta chain was captured by sequencing in a study of cytomegalovirus exposure and HLA in healthy donors. Study-wide findings and caveats: Reports indicated that the classifier achieved high specificity and sensitivity in diagnosing cytomegalovirus status.

Primers: 60 Vbeta forward and 13 Jbeta reverse. Method: immunoSEQ multiplex PCR; TCRdb's copy keeps in-frame clones and lacks some. Altogether 200,000 or so clones are present, 80% to 85% being singletons, with the ten largest covering approximately 2%. The length of the CDR3 is 15 residues. Germline CDR1 SGHVS, CDR2 FQNEAQ. V lost 5 bases and J 3 bases, leaving 13 bases between the germline ends. For this clone: What it binds is not known.

V gene TRBV7-8 combines with J gene TRBJ1-4, with no clear D. Sequenced material: PBMCs. The TCR sequence derives from a woman aged 18-35 years in good health and CMV-seropositive. CDR3 bases: TGTGCCAGCAGCAAATATACGGGGTCTAATGAAAAACTGTTTTTT. Protein: CASSKYTGSNEKLFF.